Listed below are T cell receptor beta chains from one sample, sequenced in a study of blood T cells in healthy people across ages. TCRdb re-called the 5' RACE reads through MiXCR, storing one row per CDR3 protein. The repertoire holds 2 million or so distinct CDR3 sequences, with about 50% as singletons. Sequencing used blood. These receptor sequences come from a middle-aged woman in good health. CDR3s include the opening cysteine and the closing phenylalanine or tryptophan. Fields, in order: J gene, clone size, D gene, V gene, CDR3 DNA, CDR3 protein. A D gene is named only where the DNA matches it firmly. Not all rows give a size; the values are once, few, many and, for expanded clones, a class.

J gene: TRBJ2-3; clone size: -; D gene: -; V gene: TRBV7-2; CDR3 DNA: TGTGCCAGCAGCCCCCGGACCGCTACTAGCACAGATACGCAGTATTTT; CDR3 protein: CASSPRTATSTDTQYF
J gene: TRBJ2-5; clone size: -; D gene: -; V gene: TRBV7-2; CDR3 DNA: TGTGCCGGCAGCTTATCGGGGCAGCGATCAGGGCAGTACTTC; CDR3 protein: CAGSLSGQRSGQYF
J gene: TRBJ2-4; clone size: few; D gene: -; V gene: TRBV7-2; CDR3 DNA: TGTGCCAGCAACCTTGACACCTCTATTCAGTACTTC; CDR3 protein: CASNLDTSIQYF
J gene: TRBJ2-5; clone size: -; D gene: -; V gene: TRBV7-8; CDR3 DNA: TGTGCCAGCAGCCCCAGGGGAGGAGTCGGTGGAGAGACCCAGTACTTC; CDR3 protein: CASSPRGGVGGETQYF
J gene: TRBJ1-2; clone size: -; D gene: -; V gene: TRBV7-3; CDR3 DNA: TGTGCCAGCAGCTTAAGCGCAGGGAGCTACACCTTC; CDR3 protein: CASSLSAGSYTF
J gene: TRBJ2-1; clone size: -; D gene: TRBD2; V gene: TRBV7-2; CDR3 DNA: TGTGCCAGCAGCTTAGAGTCGGGGGGAAACTACAATGAGCAGTTCTTC; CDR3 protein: CASSLESGGNYNEQFF
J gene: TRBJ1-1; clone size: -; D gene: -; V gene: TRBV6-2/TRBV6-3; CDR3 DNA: TGTGCCAGCAGTTACGGGCCGGTGAACACTGAAGCTTTCTTT; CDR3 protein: CASSYGPVNTEAFF
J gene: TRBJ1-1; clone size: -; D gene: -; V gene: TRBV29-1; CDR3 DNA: TGCAGCGTTGGGGCCCCCTCCTCGTGGGGGGAAGCTTTCTTT; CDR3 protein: CSVGAPSSWGEAFF
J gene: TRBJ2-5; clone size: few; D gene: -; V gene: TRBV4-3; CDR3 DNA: TGCGCCAGCAGCCAAGATGCCGGGGGCAGGACTGAGACCCAGTACTTC; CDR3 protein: CASSQDAGGRTETQYF
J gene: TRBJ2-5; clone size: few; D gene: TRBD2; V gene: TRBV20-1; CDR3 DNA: TGCAGTGCTGACCTATTCGGGACTAGCGGGCAAGAGACCCAGTACTTC; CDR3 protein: CSADLFGTSGQETQYF
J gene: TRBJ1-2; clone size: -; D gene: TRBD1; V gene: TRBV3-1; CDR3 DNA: TGTGCCAGCAGCCAAGATCCAGGAACAGGGGGCATCGGCTACACCTTC; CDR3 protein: CASSQDPGTGGIGYTF
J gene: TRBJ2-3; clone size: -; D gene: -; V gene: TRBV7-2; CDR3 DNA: TGTGCCAGCAGCTCAGGGTGGACAGATACGCAGTATTTT; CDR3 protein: CASSSGWTDTQYF
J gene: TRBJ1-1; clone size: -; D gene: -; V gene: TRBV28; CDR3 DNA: TGTGCCAGCAGTTTAGGGGCTGCGGGGAACACTGAAGCTTTCTTT; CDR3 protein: CASSLGAAGNTEAFF
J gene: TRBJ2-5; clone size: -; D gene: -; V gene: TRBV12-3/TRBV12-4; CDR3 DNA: TGTGCCAGCAGTTTGGTAGGGGACAACCAAGAGACCCAGTACTTC; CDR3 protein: CASSLVGDNQETQYF
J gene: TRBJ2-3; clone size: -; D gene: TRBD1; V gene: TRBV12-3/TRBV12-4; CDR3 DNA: TGTGCCAGCAGTCCATCGACAGGGCACACAGATACGCAGTATTTT; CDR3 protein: CASSPSTGHTDTQYF
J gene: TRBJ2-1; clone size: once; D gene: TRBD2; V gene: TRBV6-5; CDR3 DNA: TGTGCCAGCATCCCAAGGAGCGGGAGTTCCAATGAGCAGTTCTTC; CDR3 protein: CASIPRSGSSNEQFF
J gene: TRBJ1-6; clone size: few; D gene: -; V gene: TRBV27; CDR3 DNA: TGTGCCAGCAGATTTTCAGGAGGTTCACCCCTCCACTTT; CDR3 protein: CASRFSGGSPLHF
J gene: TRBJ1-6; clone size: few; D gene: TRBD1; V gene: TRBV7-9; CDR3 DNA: TGTGCCAGCAGCTCTGCCTTCGGACAGGGGGGCTCACCCCTCCACTTT; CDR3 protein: CASSSAFGQGGSPLHF
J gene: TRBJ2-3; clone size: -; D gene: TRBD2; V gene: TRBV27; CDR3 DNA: TGTGCCAGCAGCCCACCCCAGCGGGGGGGATTAGATACGCAGTATTTT; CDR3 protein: CASSPPQRGGLDTQYF
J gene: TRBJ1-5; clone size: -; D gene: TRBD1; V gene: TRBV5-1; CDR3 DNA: TGCGCCAGCAGCCCGGGACAGGGTGGAGGACAGCCCCAGCATTTT; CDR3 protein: CASSPGQGGGQPQHF
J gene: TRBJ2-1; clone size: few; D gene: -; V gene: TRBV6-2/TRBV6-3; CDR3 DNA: TGTGCCAGCACCGCAGGGGGGCTAGGATTGAATGAGCAGTTCTTC; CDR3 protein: CASTAGGLGLNEQFF
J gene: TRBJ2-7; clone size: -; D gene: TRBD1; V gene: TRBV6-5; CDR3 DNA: TGTGCCAGCAGCCCTAGGACAGGGGTTCGGTACGAGCAGTACTTC; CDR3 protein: CASSPRTGVRYEQYF
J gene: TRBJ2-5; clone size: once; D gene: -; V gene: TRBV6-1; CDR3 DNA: TGTGCCAGCAGTGAAGTGGGGATGTACCAAGAGACCCAGTACTTC; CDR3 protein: CASSEVGMYQETQYF
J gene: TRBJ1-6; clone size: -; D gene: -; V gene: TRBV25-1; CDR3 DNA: TGTGCCAGCAGTGAAGGGGGCAGGGCTCCACCCCTCCACTTT; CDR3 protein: CASSEGGRAPPLHF
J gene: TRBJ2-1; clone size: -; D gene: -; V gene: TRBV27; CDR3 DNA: TGTGCCAGCAGCTCAGGGGTCAGAAAGACCCAGTTCTTC; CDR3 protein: CASSSGVRKTQFF
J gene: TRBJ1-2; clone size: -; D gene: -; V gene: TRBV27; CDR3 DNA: TGTGCCAGCAGTTTGGGATCCGGGTCCCCCAGGGGCTACACCTTC; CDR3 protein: CASSLGSGSPRGYTF
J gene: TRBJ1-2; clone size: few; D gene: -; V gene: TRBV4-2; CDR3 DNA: TGTGCCAGCAGCCAAGATATGGGGGTAGGTGGCTACACCTTC; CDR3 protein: CASSQDMGVGGYTF
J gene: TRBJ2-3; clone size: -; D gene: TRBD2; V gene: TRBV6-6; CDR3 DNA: TGTGCCCTCCGGGGGGGTTTTAGCACAGATACGCAGTATTTT; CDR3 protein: CALRGGFSTDTQYF
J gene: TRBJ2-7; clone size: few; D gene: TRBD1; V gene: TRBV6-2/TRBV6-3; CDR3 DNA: TGTGCCAGCAGTTACTCGGCGGACAGGGGGACCTACGAGCAGTACTTC; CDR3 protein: CASSYSADRGTYEQYF
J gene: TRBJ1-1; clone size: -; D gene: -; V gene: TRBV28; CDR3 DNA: TGTGCCAGCAGTTTCTACCAGGGTAGGAACACTGAAGCTTTCTTT; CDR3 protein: CASSFYQGRNTEAFF
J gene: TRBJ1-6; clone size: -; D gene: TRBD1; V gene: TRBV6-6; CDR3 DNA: TGTGCCAGCAGGGAGAGACAGGGGGAATTTAATTCACCCCTCCACTTT; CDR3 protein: CASRERQGEFNSPLHF
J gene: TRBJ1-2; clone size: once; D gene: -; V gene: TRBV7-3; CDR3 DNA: TGTGCCAGCGAAACGACGGCGGGGGCTAACTATGGCTACACCTTC; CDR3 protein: CASETTAGANYGYTF
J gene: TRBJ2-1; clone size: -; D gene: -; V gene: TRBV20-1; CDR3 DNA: TGCAGTGCTAGCTCGAACGGGGGGCGCTCCTACAATGAGCAGTTCTTC; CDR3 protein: CSASSNGGRSYNEQFF
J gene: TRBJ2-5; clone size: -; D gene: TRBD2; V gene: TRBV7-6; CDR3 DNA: TGTGCCAGCAGCTCATTTAGCGGGGACCAAGAGACCCAGTACTTC; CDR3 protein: CASSSFSGDQETQYF
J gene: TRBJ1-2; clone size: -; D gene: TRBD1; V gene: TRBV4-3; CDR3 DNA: TGCGCCAGCAGCCATGCCGGGACAGTTCCAGGTGGCTACACCTTC; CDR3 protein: CASSHAGTVPGGYTF
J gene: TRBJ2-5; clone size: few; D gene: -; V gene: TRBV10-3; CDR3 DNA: TGTGCCATCAGTGTCGACAGGCCAGCAGAGACCCAGTACTTC; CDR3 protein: CAISVDRPAETQYF
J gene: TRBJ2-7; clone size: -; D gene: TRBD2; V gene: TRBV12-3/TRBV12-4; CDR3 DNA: TGTGCCAGCAGAAAGCGGGGCCGGGGCTCCTACGAGCAGTACTTC; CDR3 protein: CASRKRGRGSYEQYF
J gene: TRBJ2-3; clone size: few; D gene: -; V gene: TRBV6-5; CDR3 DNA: TGTGCCAGCAGCTACCGGCAGGAGTACACAGATACGCAGTATTTT; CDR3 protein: CASSYRQEYTDTQYF
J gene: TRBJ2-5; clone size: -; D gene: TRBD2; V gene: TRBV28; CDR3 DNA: TGTGCCAGCAGTTTACTCGGAGCTAGCGGGGGCCAAGAGACCCAGTACTTC; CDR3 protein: CASSLLGASGGQETQYF
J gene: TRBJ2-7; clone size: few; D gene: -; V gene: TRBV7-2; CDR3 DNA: TGTGCCAGCAGCTCTTTTCTGGGCGGGGCCTACGAGCAGTACTTC; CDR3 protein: CASSSFLGGAYEQYF
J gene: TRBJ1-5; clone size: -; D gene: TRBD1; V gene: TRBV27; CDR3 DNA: TGTGCCAGCAGTGCCTACAGGGGAAGTGGCAATCAGCCCCAGCATTTT; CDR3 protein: CASSAYRGSGNQPQHF
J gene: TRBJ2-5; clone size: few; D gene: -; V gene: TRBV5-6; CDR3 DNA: TGTGCCAGCAGCTTGGACCGGGGGTCCCACGAGACCCAGTACTTC; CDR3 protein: CASSLDRGSHETQYF
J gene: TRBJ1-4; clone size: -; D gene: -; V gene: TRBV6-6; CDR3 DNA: TGTGCCAGCAGTTACTCGAGGGGATCCATTATAGAAAAACTGTTTTTT; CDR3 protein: CASSYSRGSIIEKLFF
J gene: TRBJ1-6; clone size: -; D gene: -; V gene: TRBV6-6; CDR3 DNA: TGTGCCAGCAGTCGGACCGCTACTTCACCCCTCCACTTT; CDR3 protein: CASSRTATSPLHF
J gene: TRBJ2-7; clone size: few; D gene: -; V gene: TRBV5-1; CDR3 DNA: TGCGCCAGCAGCTTGGACAGGACTCAAACCTACGAGCAGTACTTC; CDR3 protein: CASSLDRTQTYEQYF
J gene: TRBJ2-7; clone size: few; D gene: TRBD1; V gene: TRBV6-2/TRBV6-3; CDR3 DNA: TGTGCCAGCTCTGAGACAGGGAAACATGAGCAGTACTTC; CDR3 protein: CASSETGKHEQYF
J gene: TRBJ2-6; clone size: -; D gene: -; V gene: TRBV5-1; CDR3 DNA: TGCGCCAGCAGCCACGCCGGGACTCATCGTGGGGCCAACGTCCTGACTTTC; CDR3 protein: CASSHAGTHRGANVLTF
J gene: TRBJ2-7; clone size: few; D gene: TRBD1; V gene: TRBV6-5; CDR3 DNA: TGTGCCAGCAGAGCCTTGACAGGGAATGAGCAGTACTTC; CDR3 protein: CASRALTGNEQYF
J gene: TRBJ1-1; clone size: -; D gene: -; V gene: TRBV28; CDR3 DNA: TGTGCCAGCAGTTTAAGGGGGTCAGGTGAAGCTTTCTTT; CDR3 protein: CASSLRGSGEAFF
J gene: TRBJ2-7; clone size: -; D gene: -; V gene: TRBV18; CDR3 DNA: TGTGCCAGCTCACCACGTACACACCGCTACGAGCAGTACTTC; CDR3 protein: CASSPRTHRYEQYF
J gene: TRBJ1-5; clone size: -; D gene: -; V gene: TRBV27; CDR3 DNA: TGTGCCAGCAGTTTAGAGGCAAGGGTCAGTCGGACTCAGCCCCAGCATTTT; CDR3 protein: CASSLEARVSRTQPQHF
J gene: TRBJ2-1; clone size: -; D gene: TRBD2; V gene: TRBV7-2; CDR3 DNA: TGTGCCAGCAGGGGACTATTCATCGAGCAGTTCTTC; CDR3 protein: CASRGLFIEQFF